This T cell receptor beta chain was found in a study of blood T cell repertoires in COVID-19. CDR3 length: 16 residues. The germline gives CDR1 MDHEN, CDR2 SYDVKM. The junction had 15 bases not matched to a gene; V was cut back by 4 bases and J by 6 bases. This clone was counted a few times. Data came from immunoSEQ multiplex PCR; TCRdb stores just in-frame clones and leaves some out. Of 170,000 or so clones detected, around 86% appear once; the ten largest clones hold roughly 7.5%. The source material was peripheral blood. This receptor was obtained from a woman aged 70 to 79 with COVID-19, enrolled during active disease. The chain carries TRBV28 and TRBJ2-7, with TRBD1 matching over 7 bases. The CDR3, as DNA: TGTGCCAGCAGTTCTCGACAGGGAGTACGATATTTCGAGCAGTACTTC. The encoded protein is CASSSRQGVRYFEQYF.